These 28 T cell receptor beta chains were all obtained from the same sample, sequenced in a study of T cell repertoires in cytomegalovirus infection. TCRdb re-called the reads through MiXCR, storing one row per CDR3 protein. The profile shows hundreds of thousands of distinct CDR3 sequences, around a third of them singletons. No antigens are known for them. Sequencing used cultured PBMCs, obtained from culture after CMV antigen stimulation. These receptors came from a human donor in good health (CMV status not recorded). Some clones in this sample may be carry-over from other donors' samples.

The chain couples TRBV12-3 or TRBV12-4 to TRBJ2-2; no clear D. The ends were cut back, 3 bases at V and 0 bases at J, with 8 bases in the middle. This CDR3 is 15 amino acids long. In nucleotides, the CDR3 is TGTGCCAGCAGTTTTCGAAGGACGAACACCGGGGAGCTGTTTTTT. Protein sequence: CASSFRRTNTGELFF.

This clonotype was seen many times. J is TRBJ2-7 and V is TRBV6-1; 7 bases line up with TRBD2. The V and J ends lost 5 bases and 4 bases, in that order; junction bases with no gene match: 11. Germline V gene data show CDR1 as MNHNS and CDR2 as SASEGT. The CDR3 spans 15 residues. The CDR3 sequence: CASSTRGRAGYEQYF. The DNA of the CDR3 is TGTGCCAGCAGTACGCGAGGGAGGGCCGGGTACGAGCAGTACTTC.

The rearrangement joins TRBV5-4 to TRBJ1-2, with D perhaps matching TRBD1 (5 bases). Germline assignment: CDR1 SGHNT and CDR2 YYREEE (reference sequence). CDR3 length equals 14 residues. With 5 bases removed from V and 3 bases from J, the gap between germline ends came to 14 bases. The CDR3 loop is CASRKGVEDYGYTF. The CDR3 DNA follows: TGTGCCAGCAGAAAAGGGGTCGAGGACTATGGCTACACCTTC.

The chain links TRBV25-1 to TRBJ2-1, with D unresolved. The CDR3 extends over 18 amino acids. V lost 4 bases, J lost 0 bases, and 19 bases lay in between. The germline V gene encodes CDR1 MGHDK and CDR2 SYGVNS. CDR3 DNA: TGTGCCAGCAGTGGCCTACGAACGATAACGAGCTCCTACAATGAGCAGTTCTTC. Encoded protein: CASSGLRTITSSYNEQFF.

This clonotype came up many times. The gene calls are TRBV7-9 and TRBJ2-7; the match to TRBD1 covers 9 bases. Per the germline V gene, CDR1 is SEHNR and CDR2 is FQNEAQ (reference sequence). The CDR3 spans 15 residues. V was clipped by 3 bases and J by 4 bases; unmatched bases: 7. The CDR3 DNA is TGTGCCAGCAGCTTGAGGACAGGGGATTCTTACGAGCAGTACTTC. Amino acid sequence: CASSLRTGDSYEQYF.

A few counts support this clonotype. The chain has TRBV6-1 and TRBJ2-3; D not certain. The CDR3 has 15 residues. The V end lost 6 bases, the J end lost 4 bases, and 17 bases lay between the germline ends. The germline V gene encodes CDR1 MNHNS and CDR2 SASEGT. CDR3 amino acids: CASSPRVEAADTQYF. CDR3 DNA sequence: TGTGCCAGCAGCCCCCGGGTTGAGGCAGCAGATACGCAGTATTTT.

This clonotype was observed at least ten times. The rearrangement joins TRBV7-4 to TRBJ2-4, with 12 bases lining up with TRBD2. J gave up 4 bases and V 5 bases, and 9 bases lay outside the gene matches. The CDR3 runs 17 residues. Germline assignment: CDR1 SGHVT and CDR2 SQSDAQ. Here the CDR3 DNA reads TGTGCCAGCAGCCCGCTCAGGACTAGCGGGGCTAAAAACATTCAGTACTTC. It codes for CASSPLRTSGAKNIQYF.

The gene calls are TRBV7-6 and TRBJ2-3; D might be TRBD1 (7 bases). Germline CDR1 SGHVS, CDR2 FNYEAQ. The CDR3 length is 17 residues. Trimming shortened V by 5 bases and J by 4 bases, and 22 bases separated the two germline ends. The CDR3 DNA follows: TGTGCCAGCAGCCTTGCTGGGGGGACAGACCTATCAGATACGCAGTATTTT. Amino acids: CASSLAGGTDLSDTQYF.

This clonotype was found a few times. CDR3 sequence (DNA): TGTGCCAGCAGTGAAGTTAGGGAAGAGACCCAGTACTTC. It yields the protein CASSEVREETQYF. The chain carries TRBV6-1 and TRBJ2-5; D uncertain. The CDR3 is 13 residues long. Looked up from germline, CDR1 is MNHNS and CDR2 is SASEGT. Between the trimmed V and J ends, which lost 1 base and 3 bases, there was a span of 6 bases.

This clonotype showed up just a few times. This chain links TRBV7-8 with TRBJ1-5, with D perhaps matching TRBD1 (6 bases). This CDR3 has 16 residues. V was cut by 5 bases and J by 5 bases, with 19 bases left in between. Germline assignment: CDR1 SGHVS and CDR2 FQNEAQ. The CDR3 protein is CASSPGGGGGDQPQHF. Written as DNA, the CDR3 is TGTGCCAGCAGCCCCGGGGGCGGGGGGGGGGATCAGCCCCAGCATTTT.

This clonotype was found a few times. The V and J genes are TRBV7-2 and TRBJ2-5, with TRBD1 identical over 9 bases. J was trimmed by 4 bases and V by 4 bases; bases with no gene match: 4. This CDR3 spans 14 amino acids. Germline values: CDR1 SGHTA, CDR2 FQGNSA. CDR3 region: CASSSQGAAETQYF. The CDR3 DNA reads as TGTGCCAGCAGCTCACAGGGGGCAGCAGAGACCCAGTACTTC.

This clonotype appeared a few times. The chain uses TRBV5-4 and TRBJ1-6; TRBD1 might be the D (6 bases). CDR1 SGHNT and CDR2 YYREEE come from the germline V gene (reference sequence). There are 16 residues in the CDR3. V dropped 4 bases and J dropped 7 bases, with 18 bases sitting between them. The CDR3 nucleotides are TGTGCCAGCAGCAAGGGGGGGCTATCGGAAAATTCACCCCTCCACTTT. Translation: CASSKGGLSENSPLHF.

The chain carries TRBV7-6 and TRBJ2-7, with unresolved D. The CDR3 consists of 13 residues. Germline CDR1 and CDR2: SGHVS and FNYEAQ. V gave up 1 base and J gave up 2 bases, with 6 bases separating them. The CDR3 spells CASSLGPPYEQYF. The CDR3 coding sequence is TGTGCCAGCAGCTTAGGACCTCCCTACGAGCAGTACTTC. Combining the CDR3 with reference TRBV7-6 and TRBJ2-7 gives the whole variable domain GAGVSQSPRYKVTKRGQDVALRCDPISGHVSLYWYRQALGQGPEFLTYFNYEAQQDKSGLPNDRFSAERPEGSISTLTIQRTEQRDSAMYRCASSLGPPYEQYFGPGTRLTVT.

This clonotype was counted many times. This chain uses TRBV7-2 with TRBJ2-1; D unresolved. The CDR3 extends over 15 amino acids. Germline V CDR1 and CDR2: SGHTA, FQGNSA. The V and J ends lost 1 base and 1 base respectively, with 8 bases between them. This chain's CDR3 is CASSLGVLSYNEQFF. The CDR3 DNA sequence: TGTGCCAGCAGCTTAGGGGTCTTATCCTACAATGAGCAGTTCTTC.

V usage is TRBV7-6 and J usage is TRBJ2-2, with no clear D. Looked up from germline, CDR1 is SGHVS and CDR2 is FNYEAQ. The CDR3 sequence is 13 residues long. V was shortened by 8 bases and J by 4 bases, with 11 bases between the two germline ends. The CDR3 DNA is TGTGCCAGCCGAGAGCTTATCACCGGGGAGCTGTTTTTT. It is translated as CASRELITGELFF.

Comments on this clonotype: One end of the junction varies from germline; a read error may be responsible. The chain combines TRBV11-2 with TRBJ2-1; D is undetermined. This CDR3 contains 17 residues. CDR1 is SGHAT and CDR2 is FQNNGV in the germline V gene. CDR3 nucleotide sequence: TGTGCCAGCAGCCTCCCCCGCGAGAGGCAGACCTACACTGAGCAGGTCTTC. Protein: CASSLPRERQTYTEQVF.

The chain couples TRBV4-1 to TRBJ2-1; D gene uncertain. Germline CDR1 and CDR2: MGHRA and YSYEKL. The CDR3 has 13 residues. V was trimmed by 4 bases and J by 7 bases, leaving 11 bases between them. CDR3 DNA sequence: TGCGCCAGCAGCCGAGGCTTAGCTAATGAGCAGTTCTTC. Residues: CASSRGLANEQFF.

This clonotype occurred a few times. The chain uses TRBV20-1 and TRBJ2-7; D unclear. Germline V lookup: CDR1 DFQATT, CDR2 SNEGSKA (reference sequence). This CDR3 spans 10 amino acids. V was shortened by 1 base and J by 9 bases, with 7 bases between the two germline ends. Written as DNA, the CDR3 is TGCAGTGCTAGAGGATTCGCGCAGTACTTC. Residues: CSARGFAQYF.

The chain links TRBV12-3 or TRBV12-4 to TRBJ1-1; perhaps TRBD1 as D (6 bases). Between the trimmed V and J ends, which lost 5 bases and 3 bases, there was a span of 13 bases. The CDR3 sequence is 14 residues long. CDR3 in amino acids: CASSPTGMDTEAFF. The CDR3 bases are TGTGCCAGCAGTCCGACAGGTATGGACACTGAAGCTTTCTTT.

The chain recombines TRBV18 with TRBJ1-5; D not certain. The V end lost 3 bases, the J end lost 3 bases, and 9 bases lay between the germline ends. The germline V gene has CDR1 KGHSH and CDR2 LQKENI. This CDR3 is built from 14 residues. In DNA form, the CDR3 reads TGTGCCAGCTCACCCCCGGGTTTCAATCAGCCCCAGCATTTT. Its protein product is CASSPPGFNQPQHF.

The chain uses TRBV3-1 and TRBJ2-3, with 9 bases aligning to TRBD1. The CDR3 runs 17 residues. V was clipped by 3 bases and J by 6 bases; unmatched bases: 13. CDR1 and CDR2 from the germline V gene are LGHDT and YNNKEL (reference sequence). CDR3 amino acids: CASSQIWRTGDLDTQYF. CDR3 coding DNA: TGTGCCAGCAGCCAGATCTGGAGGACAGGGGATTTGGATACGCAGTATTTT.

The genes are TRBV28 and TRBJ2-7; 8 bases agree with TRBD2. The V and J ends lost 6 bases and 3 bases, in that order; junction bases with no gene match: 10. CDR3 length equals 15 residues. CDR1 is MDHEN and CDR2 is SYDVKM in the germline V gene. CDR3 DNA sequence: TGTGCCAGCAGCCCGGGTGCTAGCGGGTTCTACGAGCAGTACTTC. This translates into CASSPGASGFYEQYF.

The chain carries TRBV4-1 and TRBJ2-3; TRBD2 matches 7 bases. J was trimmed by 6 bases and V by 1 base; bases with no gene match: 7. The germline V gene encodes CDR1 MGHRA and CDR2 YSYEKL. The CDR3 runs to 15 residues. CDR3 in DNA: TGCGCCAGCAGCCAAGGGGGCGGGAGTTGGGATACGCAGTATTTT. This encodes CASSQGGGSWDTQYF.

The genes are TRBV28 and TRBJ2-1, with TRBD2 matching 8 bases. The CDR3 loop spans 14 amino acids. The ends lost 6 bases at V and 8 bases at J; junction bases unmatched: 9. Germline CDR1 MDHEN, CDR2 SYDVKM. In nucleotides, the CDR3 is TGTGCCAGCAGCCGTAGCGGGGTATCGGATGAGCAGTTCTTC. This encodes CASSRSGVSDEQFF. Variable domain in full (rest from reference TRBV28 and TRBJ2-1): DVKVTQSSRYLVKRTGEKVFLECVQDMDHENMFWYRQDPGLGLRLIYFSYDVKMKEKGDIPEGYSVSREKKERFSLILESASTNQTSMYLCASSRSGVSDEQFFGPGTRLTVL.

The V gene is TRBV19, the J gene TRBJ1-4; no reliable D call. CDR1 and CDR2 from the germline V gene are LNHDA and SQIVND (reference sequence). Trimming left V 6 bases short and J 0 bases short, with 14 bases between. This CDR3 contains 16 residues. The CDR3 here is CASRRVGVATNEKLFF. The CDR3 DNA sequence: TGTGCCAGTAGACGGGTCGGAGTTGCAACTAATGAAAAACTGTTTTTT.

This clonotype was observed a few times. The chain links TRBV4-2 to TRBJ1-2; D gene ambiguous. V was clipped by 1 base and J by 7 bases, with 4 bases between them. The length of the CDR3 is 11 residues. The germline V gene encodes CDR1 LGHNA and CDR2 YNFKEQ. The CDR3 sequence is CASSQVGGYTF. Written as DNA, the CDR3 is TGTGCCAGCAGCCAAGTCGGTGGCTACACCTTC.

This clonotype was found a few times. The gene calls are TRBV6-2 or TRBV6-3 and TRBJ2-7; possible D gene TRBD2, 6 bases. V was clipped by 3 bases and J by 0 bases, with 15 bases between them. CDR1 MNHEY and CDR2 SVGEGT come from the germline V gene. CDR3 size: 16 residues. CDR3 bases: TGTGCCAGCAGTTATGGGCCGGGAGCCAGCTCCTACGAGCAGTACTTC. It specifies CASSYGPGASSYEQYF.

The rearrangement uses TRBV2 and TRBJ2-7; D is uncertain. Germline V gives CDR1 SNHLY, CDR2 FYNNEI. V was trimmed by 10 bases and J by 7 bases, leaving 20 bases between them. This CDR3 contains 13 residues. In DNA, the CDR3 is TGTGCCACTTCAGGAAGGGCCTCCTGGGAGCAGTACTTC. This encodes CATSGRASWEQYF.